This T cell receptor (beta chain) was captured by sequencing in a study of identical twins. TCRdb called the 5' RACE reads again in MiXCR, with one record for every CDR3 protein. The sample records 420,000 or so distinct CDR3 sequences, approximately 17% being singletons. This clonotype was counted a few times. The CDR3 extends over 16 amino acids. V shed 2 bases and J 6 bases; nucleotides not matched to a gene: 8. Germline CDR1 reads MNHNS; CDR2 reads SASEGT. The rearrangement links TRBV6-1 to TRBJ2-1; 9 bases are a match to TRBD1. Material: naive T cells sorted from blood. This TCR derives from a man aged 45-65 years in good health. The CDR3: CASSEPGQGGGNEQFF. The DNA for the CDR3 is TGTGCCAGCAGTGAACCGGGACAGGGAGGGGGCAATGAGCAGTTCTTC.